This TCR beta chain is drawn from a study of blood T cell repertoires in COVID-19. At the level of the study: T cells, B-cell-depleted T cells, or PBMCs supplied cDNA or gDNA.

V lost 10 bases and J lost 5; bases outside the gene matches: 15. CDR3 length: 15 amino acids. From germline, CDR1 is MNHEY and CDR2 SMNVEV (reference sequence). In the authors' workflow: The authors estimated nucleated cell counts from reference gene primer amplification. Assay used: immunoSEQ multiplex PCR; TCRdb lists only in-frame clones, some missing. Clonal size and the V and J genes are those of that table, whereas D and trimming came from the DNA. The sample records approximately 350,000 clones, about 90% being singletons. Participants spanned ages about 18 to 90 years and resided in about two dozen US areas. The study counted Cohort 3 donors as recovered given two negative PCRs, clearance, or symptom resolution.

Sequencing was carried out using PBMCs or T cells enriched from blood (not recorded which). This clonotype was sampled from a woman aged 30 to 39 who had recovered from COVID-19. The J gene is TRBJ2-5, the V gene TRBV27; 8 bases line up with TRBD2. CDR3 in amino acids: CATRGWREREETQYF. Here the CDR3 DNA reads TGTGCCACCCGGGGCTGGCGGGAGCGGGAGGAGACCCAGTACTTC.